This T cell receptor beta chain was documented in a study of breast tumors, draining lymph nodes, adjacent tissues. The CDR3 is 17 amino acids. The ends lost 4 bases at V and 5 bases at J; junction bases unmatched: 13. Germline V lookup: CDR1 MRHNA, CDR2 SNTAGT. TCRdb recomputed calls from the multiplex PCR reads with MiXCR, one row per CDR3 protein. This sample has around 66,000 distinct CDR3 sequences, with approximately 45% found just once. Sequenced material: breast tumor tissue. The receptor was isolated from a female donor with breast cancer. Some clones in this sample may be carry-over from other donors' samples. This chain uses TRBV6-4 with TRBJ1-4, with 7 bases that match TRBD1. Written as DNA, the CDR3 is TGTGCCAGCAGTGTGACTAGGCGACAGGGTCAAAATGAAAAACTGTTTTTT. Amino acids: CASSVTRRQGQNEKLFF.